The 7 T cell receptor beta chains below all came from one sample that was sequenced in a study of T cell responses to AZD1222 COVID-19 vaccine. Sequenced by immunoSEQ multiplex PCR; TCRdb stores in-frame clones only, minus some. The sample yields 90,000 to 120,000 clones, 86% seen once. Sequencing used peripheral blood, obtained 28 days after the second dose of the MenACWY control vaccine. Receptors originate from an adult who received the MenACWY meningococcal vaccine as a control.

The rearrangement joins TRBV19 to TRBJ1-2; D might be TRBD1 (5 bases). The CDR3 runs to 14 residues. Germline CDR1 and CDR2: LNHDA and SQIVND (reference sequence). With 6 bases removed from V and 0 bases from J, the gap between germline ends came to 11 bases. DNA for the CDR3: TGTGCCAGTAGCCTGGGACCGGCTAACTATGGCTACACCTTC. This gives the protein CASSLGPANYGYTF.

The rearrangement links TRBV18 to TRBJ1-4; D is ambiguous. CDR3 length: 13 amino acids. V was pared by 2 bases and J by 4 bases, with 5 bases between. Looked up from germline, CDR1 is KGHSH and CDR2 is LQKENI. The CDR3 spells CASSPGFNEKLFF. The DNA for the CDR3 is TGTGCCAGCTCACCAGGGTTTAATGAAAAACTGTTTTTT.

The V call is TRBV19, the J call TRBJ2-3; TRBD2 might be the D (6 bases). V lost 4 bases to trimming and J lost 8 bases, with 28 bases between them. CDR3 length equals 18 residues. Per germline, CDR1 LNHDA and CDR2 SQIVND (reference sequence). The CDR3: CASSKAVRTIGTAGTQYF. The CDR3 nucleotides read TGTGCCAGTAGTAAAGCAGTTCGGACTATCGGCACCGCTGGTACGCAGTATTTT.

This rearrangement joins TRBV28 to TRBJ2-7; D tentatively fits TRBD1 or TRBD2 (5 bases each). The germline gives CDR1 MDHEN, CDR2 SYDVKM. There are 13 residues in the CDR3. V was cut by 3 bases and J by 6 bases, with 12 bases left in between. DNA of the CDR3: TGTGCCAGCAGTTTGGCGGGCAGGGTCGAGCAGTACTTC. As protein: CASSLAGRVEQYF.

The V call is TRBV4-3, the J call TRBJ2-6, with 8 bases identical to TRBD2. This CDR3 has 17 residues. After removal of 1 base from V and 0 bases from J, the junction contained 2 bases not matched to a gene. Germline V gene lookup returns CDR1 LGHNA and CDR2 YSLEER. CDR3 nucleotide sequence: TGCGCCAGCAGCCAAGGCCGGGGGGGCTCTGGGGCCAACGTCCTGACTTTC. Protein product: CASSQGRGGSGANVLTF.

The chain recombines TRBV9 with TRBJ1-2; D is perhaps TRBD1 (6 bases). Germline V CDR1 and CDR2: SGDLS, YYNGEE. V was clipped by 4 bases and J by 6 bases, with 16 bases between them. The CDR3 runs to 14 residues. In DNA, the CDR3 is TGTGCCAGCAGCATGAGCGGGGGGCTGAATGGCTACACCTTC. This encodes CASSMSGGLNGYTF.

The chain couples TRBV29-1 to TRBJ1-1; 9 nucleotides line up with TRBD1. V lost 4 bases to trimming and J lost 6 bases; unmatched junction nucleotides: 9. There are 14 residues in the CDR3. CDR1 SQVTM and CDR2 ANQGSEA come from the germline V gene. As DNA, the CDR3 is TGCAGCGTTGTCGCACGACAGGGGGGTTCTGAAGCTTTCTTT. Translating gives CSVVARQGGSEAFF. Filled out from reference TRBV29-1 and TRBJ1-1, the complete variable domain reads SAVISQKPSRDICQRGTSLTIQCQVDSQVTMMFWYRQQPGQSLTLIATANQGSEATYESGFVIDKFPISRPNLTFSTLTVSNMSPEDSSIYLCSVVARQGGSEAFFGQGTRLTVV.